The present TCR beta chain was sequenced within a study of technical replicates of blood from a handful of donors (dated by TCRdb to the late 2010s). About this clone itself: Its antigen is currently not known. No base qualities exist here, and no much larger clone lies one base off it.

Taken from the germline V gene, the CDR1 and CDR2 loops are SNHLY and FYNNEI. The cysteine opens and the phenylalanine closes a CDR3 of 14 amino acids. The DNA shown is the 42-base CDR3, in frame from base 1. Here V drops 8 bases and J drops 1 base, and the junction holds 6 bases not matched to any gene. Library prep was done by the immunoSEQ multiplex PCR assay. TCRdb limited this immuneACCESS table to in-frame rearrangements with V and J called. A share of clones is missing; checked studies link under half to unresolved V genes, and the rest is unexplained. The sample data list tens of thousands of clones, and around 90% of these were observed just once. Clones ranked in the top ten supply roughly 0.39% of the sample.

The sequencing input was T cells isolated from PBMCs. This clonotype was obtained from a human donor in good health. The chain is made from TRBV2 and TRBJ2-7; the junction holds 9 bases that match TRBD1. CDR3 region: CASYDRGWSYEQYF. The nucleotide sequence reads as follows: TGTGCCAGCTATGACAGGGGGTGGTCCTACGAGCAGTACTTC.